The 20 T cell receptor beta chains listed next were all sequenced from one sample in a study of a mutant IDH1 vaccine in newly diagnosed glioma. Only in-frame clones appear in the TCRdb table, and some are missing; sequencing was by immunoSEQ multiplex PCR. The sample has around 69,000 clones; approximately 86% are singletons. Documented time point: week 35, safety follow-up. Every vaccination contained 300 ug of the mutant IDH1 20-mer peptide and was paired with topical imiquimod. Their recognized antigens are unknown. The sample was PBMCs, taken from a glioma patient whose treatment included an IDH1 peptide vaccine. The receptors originated from a man younger than 45 with glioma.

The V call is TRBV5-4, the J call TRBJ2-1, with 10 nucleotides matching TRBD2. Germline lookup yields CDR1 SGHNT and CDR2 YYREEE (reference sequence). This CDR3 comprises 15 residues. Trimming cost V 4 bases and J 6 bases; bases outside gene matches: 7. CDR3 region: CASSPKREGINEQFF. The CDR3 bases are TGTGCCAGCAGCCCGAAGCGGGAGGGTATCAATGAGCAGTTCTTC.

This clone has just a few counts. This sequence joins TRBV10-1 and TRBJ2-7, with D unresolved. CDR1 and CDR2 (germline): WNHNN, SYGVQD (reference sequence). The ends were cut back, 0 bases at V and 4 bases at J, with 4 bases in the middle. The CDR3 spans 12 residues. The CDR3 nucleotides read TGCGCCAGCAGTGAGTCGGGGTACGAGCAGTACTTC. It specifies CASSESGYEQYF.

The chain couples TRBV4-2 to TRBJ2-7; 9 positions match TRBD2. Germline V gene data show CDR1 as LGHNA and CDR2 as YNFKEQ. The junction had 3 bases not matched to a gene; V was cut back by 0 bases and J by 3 bases. The CDR3 spans 15 residues. The CDR3 reads CASSQERGGLYEQYF. The CDR3 DNA reads TGTGCCAGCAGCCAAGAGCGGGGGGGCCTCTACGAGCAGTACTTC.

J is TRBJ2-1 and V is TRBV11-2; TRBD1 or TRBD2 may be the D gene (5 bases each). V was cut by 1 base and J by 14 bases, with 12 bases left in between. The CDR3 spans 12 residues. CDR1 SGHAT and CDR2 FQNNGV come from the germline V gene. DNA of the CDR3: TGTGCCAGCAGCTTAGCGGGGCTAGAGGAGTTCTTC. Amino acid sequence: CASSLAGLEEFF.

The J gene is TRBJ2-1, the V gene TRBV27, with D possibly being TRBD1 or TRBD2 (5 bases each). This CDR3 spans 13 amino acids. Trimming left V 8 bases short and J 13 bases short, with 21 bases between. Germline V gene data show CDR1 as MNHEY and CDR2 as SMNVEV (reference sequence). Here the CDR3 DNA reads TGTGCCAGCGCTCCCGGGACCACCCGGCCCCAGTTCTTC. Its translation is CASAPGTTRPQFF.

The chain combines TRBV7-9 with TRBJ1-6; 7 bases fit TRBD1. The CDR3 runs to 16 residues. With 4 bases clipped from V and 10 bases from J, the junction kept 13 bases outside the gene matches. Germline CDR1 SEHNR, CDR2 FQNEAQ (reference sequence). This CDR3 reads CASSSLTAGGGSPLHF. The CDR3 coding sequence is TGTGCCAGCAGCTCCCTTACGGCAGGGGGTGGATCACCCCTCCACTTT.

This clone is a singleton in its sample. The rearrangement links TRBV7-3 to TRBJ1-1; D may be TRBD1 (5 bases). The CDR3 consists of 13 residues. The germline V gene encodes CDR1 SGHTA and CDR2 FQGTGA. The CDR3: CASGLGLNTEAFF. CDR3 in DNA: TGTGCATCAGGGTTAGGTTTGAACACTGAAGCTTTCTTT.

This chain links TRBV2 with TRBJ2-1; D is undetermined. CDR3 length equals 12 residues. The V gene lost 7 bases and the J gene lost 5 bases, with 9 bases spanning the gap. Germline V gene sequence: CDR1 SNHLY, CDR2 FYNNEI. DNA of the CDR3: TGTGCCAGCATGGGCAGACACAATGAGCAGTTCTTC. Its translation is CASMGRHNEQFF. The full variable domain, completed using reference TRBV2 and TRBJ2-1, is EPEVTQTPSHQVTQMGQEVILRCVPISNHLYFYWYRQILGQKVEFLVSFYNNEISEKSEIFDDQFSVERPDGSNFTLKIRSTKLEDSAMYFCASMGRHNEQFFGPGTRLTVL.

This CDR3 reads CSVGSRGGYTF. The CDR3 coding sequence is TGCAGCGTTGGTAGCAGGGGCGGCTACACCTTC. V gene TRBV29-1 combines with J gene TRBJ1-2; tentative D call: TRBD1 (6 bases). V lost 4 bases, J lost 8 bases, and 11 bases lay in between. The CDR3 runs to 11 residues. Per the germline V gene, CDR1 is SQVTM and CDR2 is ANQGSEA.

This chain joins TRBV7-8 and TRBJ1-4; 7 bases are a match to TRBD1. V lost 2 bases, J lost 6 bases, and 6 bases stayed unmatched. Germline V gene data show CDR1 as SGHVS and CDR2 as FQNEAQ. This CDR3 spans 15 amino acids. CDR3 DNA: TGTGCCAGCAGCTTACAATTGGGGACAGATGAAAAACTGTTTTTT. This gives the protein CASSLQLGTDEKLFF.

The chain links TRBV13 to TRBJ2-1; 12 nucleotides agree with TRBD2. CDR1 PRHDT and CDR2 FYEKMQ come from the germline V gene (reference sequence). V lost 2 bases, J lost 7 bases, and 6 bases stayed unmatched. The CDR3 is made up of 16 amino acids. The DNA for the CDR3 is TGTGCCAGCAGCTTAAGGCTAGCGGGGGGGAGTAATGAGCAGTTCTTC. This codes for CASSLRLAGGSNEQFF. The variable domain in full, with the rest retrieved from reference TRBV13 and TRBJ2-1, is AAGVIQSPRHLIKEKRETATLKCYPIPRHDTVYWYQQGPGQDPQFLISFYEKMQSDKGSIPDRFSAQQFSDYHSELNMSSLELGDSALYFCASSLRLAGGSNEQFFGPGTRLTVL.

CDR3 sequence reads: CASKRDRAVGYEQYF. The CDR3 DNA reads as TGTGCCAGCAAAAGGGACAGGGCAGTTGGCTACGAGCAGTACTTC. This rearrangement joins TRBV6-1 to TRBJ2-7; TRBD1 aligns across 9 bases. Germline CDR1 reads MNHNS; CDR2 reads SASEGT. The length of the CDR3 is 15 residues. V shed 7 bases, J shed 3 bases, and the junction held 10 bases outside the gene matches.

This chain joins TRBV7-2 and TRBJ1-4, with 8 bases fitting TRBD1. CDR1 SGHTA and CDR2 FQGNSA come from the germline V gene. This CDR3 is built from 15 residues. J lost 8 bases, V lost 1 base, and 6 bases had no gene match. CDR3 coding DNA: TGTGCCAGCAGCTTAGGTGCAGGGGGCGAAGAAAAACTGTTTTTT. It yields the protein CASSLGAGGEEKLFF.

This chain uses TRBV9 with TRBJ1-4, with D unresolved. Germline lookup yields CDR1 SGDLS and CDR2 YYNGEE. The length of the CDR3 is 16 residues. V lost 0 bases and J 0 bases, leaving 9 bases between the germline ends. CDR3 protein: CASSVDQTPTNEKLFF. The CDR3, as DNA: TGTGCCAGCAGCGTAGATCAGACCCCAACTAATGAAAAACTGTTTTTT.

The J gene is TRBJ1-5, the V gene TRBV7-2; D is undetermined. With 3 bases removed from V and 1 base from J, the gap between germline ends came to 4 bases. Germline CDR1 reads SGHTA; CDR2 reads FQGNSA. The CDR3 length is 13 residues. The CDR3 loop reads CASSFNSNQPQHF. CDR3 DNA sequence: TGTGCCAGCAGCTTTAACAGCAATCAGCCCCAGCATTTT.

The V and J genes are TRBV20-1 and TRBJ1-2; D remains ambiguous. V gave up 0 bases and J gave up 4 bases, with 3 bases separating them. CDR1 is DFQATT, CDR2 SNEGSKA, per germline (reference sequence). CDR3 length: 11 residues. CDR3 in amino acids: CSAREGYGYTF. The CDR3 DNA reads TGCAGTGCTAGAGAGGGCTATGGCTACACCTTC.

The chain employs TRBV5-6 and TRBJ2-1; 12 bases fit TRBD1. This CDR3 is built from 15 residues. Germline V gene data show CDR1 as SGHDT and CDR2 as YYEEEE. V shed 3 bases and J 5 bases; nucleotides not matched to a gene: 3. DNA of the CDR3: TGTGCCAGCAGCTCGGGGACAGGGGGCAACAATGAGCAGTTCTTC. It is translated as CASSSGTGGNNEQFF.

The chain uses TRBV6-1 and TRBJ2-5; a possible D gene is TRBD2 (6 bases). Looked up from germline, CDR1 is MNHNS and CDR2 is SASEGT. V was clipped by 6 bases and J by 5 bases, with 16 bases between them. The CDR3 extends over 14 amino acids. The CDR3 spells CASRTRTGAETQYF. The CDR3 nucleotides are TGTGCCAGCAGGACTAGAACGGGAGCGGAGACCCAGTACTTC.

In this sample, this clone turned up once. The rearrangement joins TRBV30 to TRBJ1-4; D ambiguous. Germline CDR1 GTSNPN, CDR2 SVGIG (reference sequence). V was clipped by 1 base and J by 8 bases, with 8 bases between them. CDR3 length equals 12 residues. CDR3 sequence: CAWSARGEKLFF. The CDR3 nucleotides are TGTGCCTGGAGTGCACGAGGGGAAAAACTGTTTTTT.

V is TRBV18 and J is TRBJ2-7; 8 nucleotides line up with TRBD1. V dropped 6 bases and J dropped 6; count of bases not matched to a gene: 7. Germline V gene data show CDR1 as KGHSH and CDR2 as LQKENI. CDR3 length: 13 residues. This CDR3 reads CASSRTGMVEQYF. CDR3 DNA: TGTGCCAGCTCTCGGACAGGGATGGTCGAGCAGTACTTC.